This T cell receptor beta chain was sequenced for a study of T cells in Graves' hyperthyroidism and ophthalmopathy. The V segment lost 0 bases and the J segment 7 bases; nucleotides outside the gene matches: 4. The CDR3 extends over 14 amino acids. Germline loops: CDR1 SGHRS, CDR2 YFSETQ. Template material for amplifying TCR beta CDR3 regions consisted of RNA transcripts. Carried out on the TCR CDR3, a first-round RT-PCR used the HTBI primer set. TCRdb re-called the multiplex PCR reads with MiXCR, one entry per CDR3 protein. The sample holds just under 750,000 distinct CDR3 sequences, 35% seen once. This chain connects TRBV5-1 to TRBJ1-1, with 9 bases identical to TRBD1. The receptor was isolated from a woman aged 35 to 49 with Graves' hyperthyroidism. What was sequenced was blood. The CDR3 DNA follows: TGCGCCAGCAGCTTGGCCGGGACAGGGATTGAAGCTTTCTTT. This codes for CASSLAGTGIEAFF.